This T cell receptor (beta chain) was sequenced during a study of monozygotic twins with inflammatory bowel disease. Findings of the study overall: On the inverse Simpson index, IBD patients scored lower for TCRbeta diversity than healthy co-twins. Healthy twins showed more clonotype sharing with others than IBD patients, especially patients with disease activity.

CDR3 length: 14 residues. CDR1 and CDR2 from the germline V gene are DFQATT and SNEGSKA (reference sequence). For this clonotype: Its target is unknown.

From the 5' RACE reads, TCRdb lists one entry per CDR3 protein and no DNA. The listing records about 440,000 distinct CDR3 sequences. V and J are TRBV20-1 and TRBJ2-7; TCRdb's D gene call, TRBD1, goes unchecked for lack of DNA. Specimen: blood. This clonotype originated in a human donor with ulcerative colitis or Crohn's disease, or a healthy co-twin of an affected twin (not recorded which). CDR3 region: CSASSGTASYEQYF.